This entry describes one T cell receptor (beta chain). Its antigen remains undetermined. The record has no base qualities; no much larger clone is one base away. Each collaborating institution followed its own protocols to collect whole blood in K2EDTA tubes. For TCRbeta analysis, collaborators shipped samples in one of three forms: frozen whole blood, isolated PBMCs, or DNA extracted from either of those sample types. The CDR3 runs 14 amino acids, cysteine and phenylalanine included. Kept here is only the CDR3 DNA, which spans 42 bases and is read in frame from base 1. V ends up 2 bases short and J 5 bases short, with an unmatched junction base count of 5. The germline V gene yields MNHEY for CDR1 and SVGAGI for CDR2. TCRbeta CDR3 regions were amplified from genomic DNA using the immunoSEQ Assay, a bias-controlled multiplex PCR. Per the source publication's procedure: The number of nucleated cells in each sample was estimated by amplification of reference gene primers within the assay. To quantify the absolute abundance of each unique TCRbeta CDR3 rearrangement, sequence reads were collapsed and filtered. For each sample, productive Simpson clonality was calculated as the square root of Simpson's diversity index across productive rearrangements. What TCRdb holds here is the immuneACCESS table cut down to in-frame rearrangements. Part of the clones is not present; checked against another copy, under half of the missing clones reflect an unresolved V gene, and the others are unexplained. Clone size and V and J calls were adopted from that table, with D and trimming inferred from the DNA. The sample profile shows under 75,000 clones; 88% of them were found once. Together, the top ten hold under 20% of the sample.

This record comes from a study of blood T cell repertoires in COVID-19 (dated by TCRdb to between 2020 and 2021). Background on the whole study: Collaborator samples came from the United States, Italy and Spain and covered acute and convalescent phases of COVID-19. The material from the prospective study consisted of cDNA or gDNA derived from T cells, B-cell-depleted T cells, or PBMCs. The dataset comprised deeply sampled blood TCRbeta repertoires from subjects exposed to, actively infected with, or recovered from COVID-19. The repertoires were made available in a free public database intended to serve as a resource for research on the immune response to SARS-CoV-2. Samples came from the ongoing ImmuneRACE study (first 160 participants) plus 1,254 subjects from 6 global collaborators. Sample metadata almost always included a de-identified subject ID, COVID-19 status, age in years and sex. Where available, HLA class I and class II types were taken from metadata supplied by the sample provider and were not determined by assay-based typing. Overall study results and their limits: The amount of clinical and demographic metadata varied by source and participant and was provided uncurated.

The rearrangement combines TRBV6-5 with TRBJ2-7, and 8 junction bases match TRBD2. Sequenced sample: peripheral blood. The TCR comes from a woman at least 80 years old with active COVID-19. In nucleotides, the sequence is TGTGCCAGCAGTTACCTGCGGGGGGCTAACGAGCAGTACTTC. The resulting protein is CASSYLRGANEQYF.